This T cell receptor beta chain was retrieved from a study of patients and donors after allogeneic stem cell transplantation. The germline V and J ends were trimmed by 0 bases and 5 bases, with 0 bases remaining between them. The CDR3 sequence is 12 residues long. Germline V gene sequence: CDR1 SGHNT, CDR2 YYREEE (reference sequence). TCRdb re-derived calls from the RT-PCR reads in MiXCR, one entry per CDR3 protein. Of approximately 90,000 distinct CDR3 sequences listed, 5% were seen once; the top ten hold less than 3%. This clonotype was counted only a few times. The chain recombines TRBV5-4 with TRBJ1-6; D unresolved. This TCR came from a human donor who was either an allogeneic HSCT recipient or a stem cell or donor lymphocyte infusion donor (not recorded which). It is not recorded whose cells these are; they may come from a transplant donor. Sequencing input: blood, either unsorted or a sorted T cell fraction (not recorded which). The CDR3 nucleotides are TGTGCCAGCAGCTTGGATAATTCACCCCTCCACTTT. It encodes CASSLDNSPLHF. Full variable domain (remainder filled in from reference TRBV5-4 and TRBJ1-6): ETGVTQSPTHLIKTRGQQVTLRCSSQSGHNTVSWYQQALGQGPQFIFQYYREEENGRGNFPPRFSGLQFPNYSSELNVNALELDDSALYLCASSLDNSPLHFGNGTRLTVT.